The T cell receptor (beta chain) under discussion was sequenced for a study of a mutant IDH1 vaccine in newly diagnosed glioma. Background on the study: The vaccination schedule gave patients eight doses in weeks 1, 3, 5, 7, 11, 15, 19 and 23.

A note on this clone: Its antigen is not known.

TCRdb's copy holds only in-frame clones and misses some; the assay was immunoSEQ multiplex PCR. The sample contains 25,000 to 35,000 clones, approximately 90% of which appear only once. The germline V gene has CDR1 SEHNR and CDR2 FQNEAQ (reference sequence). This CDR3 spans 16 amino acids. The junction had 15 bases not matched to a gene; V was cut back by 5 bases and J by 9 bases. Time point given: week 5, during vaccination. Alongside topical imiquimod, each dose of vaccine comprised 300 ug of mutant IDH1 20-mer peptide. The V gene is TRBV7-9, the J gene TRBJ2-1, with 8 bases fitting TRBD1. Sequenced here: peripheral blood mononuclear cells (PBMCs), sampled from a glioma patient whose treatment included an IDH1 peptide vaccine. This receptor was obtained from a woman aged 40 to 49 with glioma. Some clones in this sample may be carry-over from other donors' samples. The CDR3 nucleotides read TGTGCCAGCAGCCGTGGACAGGGCTGGGGAAGTATTGAGCAGTTCTTC. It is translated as CASSRGQGWGSIEQFF.